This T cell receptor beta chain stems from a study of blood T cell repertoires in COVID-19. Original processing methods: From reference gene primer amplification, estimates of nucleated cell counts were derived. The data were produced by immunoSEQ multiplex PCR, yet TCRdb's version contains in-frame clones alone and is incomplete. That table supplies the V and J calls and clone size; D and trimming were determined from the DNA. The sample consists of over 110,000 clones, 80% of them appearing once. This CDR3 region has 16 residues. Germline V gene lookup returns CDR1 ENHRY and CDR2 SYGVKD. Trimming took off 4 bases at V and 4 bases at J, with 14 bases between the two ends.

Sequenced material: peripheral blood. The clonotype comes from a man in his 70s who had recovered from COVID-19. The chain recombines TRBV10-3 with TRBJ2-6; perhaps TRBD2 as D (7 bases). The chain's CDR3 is CAISAGGGGGANVLTF. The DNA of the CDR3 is TGTGCCATCAGTGCCGGCGGGGGCGGCGGGGCCAACGTCCTGACTTTC.